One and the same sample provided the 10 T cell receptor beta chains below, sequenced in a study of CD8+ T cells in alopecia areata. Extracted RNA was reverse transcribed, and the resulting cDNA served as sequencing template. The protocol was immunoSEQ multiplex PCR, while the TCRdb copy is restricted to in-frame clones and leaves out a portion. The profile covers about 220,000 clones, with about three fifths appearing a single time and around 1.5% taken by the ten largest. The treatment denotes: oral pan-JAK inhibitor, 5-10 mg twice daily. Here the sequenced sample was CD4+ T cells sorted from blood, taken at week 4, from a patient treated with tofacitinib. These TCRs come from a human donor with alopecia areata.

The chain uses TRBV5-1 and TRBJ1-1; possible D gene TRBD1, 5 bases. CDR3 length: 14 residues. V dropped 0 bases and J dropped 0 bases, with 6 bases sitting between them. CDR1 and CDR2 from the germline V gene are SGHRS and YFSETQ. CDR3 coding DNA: TGCGCCAGCAGCTTGGACAGGTTGAACACTGAAGCTTTCTTT. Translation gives CASSLDRLNTEAFF.

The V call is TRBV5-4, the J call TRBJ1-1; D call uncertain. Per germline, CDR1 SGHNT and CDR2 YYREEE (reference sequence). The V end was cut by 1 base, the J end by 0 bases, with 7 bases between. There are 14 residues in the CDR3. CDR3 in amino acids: CASSLTDLNTEAFF. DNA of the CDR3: TGTGCCAGCAGCTTGACAGACTTGAACACTGAAGCTTTCTTT. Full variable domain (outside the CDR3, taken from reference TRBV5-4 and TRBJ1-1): ETGVTQSPTHLIKTRGQQVTLRCSSQSGHNTVSWYQQALGQGPQFIFQYYREEENGRGNFPPRFSGLQFPNYSSELNVNALELDDSALYLCASSLTDLNTEAFFGQGTRLTVV.

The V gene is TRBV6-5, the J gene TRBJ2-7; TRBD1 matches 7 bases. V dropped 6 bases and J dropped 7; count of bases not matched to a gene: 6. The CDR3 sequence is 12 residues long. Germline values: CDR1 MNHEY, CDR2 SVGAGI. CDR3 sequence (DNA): TGTGCCAGCAGCCTGCAGGGGGTGGAGCAGTACTTC. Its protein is CASSLQGVEQYF.

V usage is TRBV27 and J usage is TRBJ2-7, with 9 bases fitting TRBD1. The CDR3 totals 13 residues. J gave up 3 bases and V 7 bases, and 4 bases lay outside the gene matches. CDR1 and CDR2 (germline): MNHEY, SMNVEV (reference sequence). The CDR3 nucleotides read TGTGCCAGCACCCGGGACAGGGTCTACGAGCAGTACTTC. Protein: CASTRDRVYEQYF.

The CDR3, as DNA: TGTGCCAGCAGCTTTAAGCAGGCAGGGGATGGCTACACCTTC. Its protein is CASSFKQAGDGYTF. V is TRBV11-2 and J is TRBJ1-2; TRBD1 is a possible D gene (6 bases). Germline CDR1 reads SGHAT; CDR2 reads FQNNGV. The CDR3 runs 14 residues. V lost 3 bases, J lost 6 bases, and 14 bases lay in between.

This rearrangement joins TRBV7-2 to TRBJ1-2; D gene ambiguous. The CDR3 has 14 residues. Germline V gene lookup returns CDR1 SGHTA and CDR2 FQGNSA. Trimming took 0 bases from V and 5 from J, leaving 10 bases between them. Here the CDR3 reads CASSLADGFYGYTF. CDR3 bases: TGTGCCAGCAGCTTAGCCGACGGATTTTATGGCTACACCTTC.

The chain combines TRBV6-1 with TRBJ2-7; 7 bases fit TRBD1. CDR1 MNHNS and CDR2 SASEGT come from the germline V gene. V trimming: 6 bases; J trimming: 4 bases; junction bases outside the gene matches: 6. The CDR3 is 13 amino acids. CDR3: CASSQGQWYEQYF. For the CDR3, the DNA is TGTGCCAGCAGCCAGGGACAGTGGTACGAGCAGTACTTC.

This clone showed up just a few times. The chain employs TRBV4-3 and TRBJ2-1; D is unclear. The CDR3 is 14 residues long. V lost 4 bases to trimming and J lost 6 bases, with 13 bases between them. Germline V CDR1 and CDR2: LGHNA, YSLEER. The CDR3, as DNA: TGCGCCAGCAGCCCCATCCAGCAAGCCAATGAGCAGTTCTTC. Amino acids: CASSPIQQANEQFF.

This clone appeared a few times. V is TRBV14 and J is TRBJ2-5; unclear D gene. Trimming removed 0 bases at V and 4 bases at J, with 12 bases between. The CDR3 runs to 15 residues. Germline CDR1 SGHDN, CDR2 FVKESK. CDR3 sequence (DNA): TGTGCCAGCAGCCAAGACAACCGAAGGTTAGAGACCCAGTACTTC. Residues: CASSQDNRRLETQYF.

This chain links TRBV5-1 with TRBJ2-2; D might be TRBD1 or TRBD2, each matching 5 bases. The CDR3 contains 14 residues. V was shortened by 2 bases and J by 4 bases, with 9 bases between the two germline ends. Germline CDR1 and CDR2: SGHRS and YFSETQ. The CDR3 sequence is CASSLRGATGELFF. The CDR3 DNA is TGCGCCAGCAGCTTAAGGGGAGCCACCGGGGAGCTGTTTTTT.